The present T cell receptor (beta chain) was sequenced within a study of blood T cells in healthy people across ages. The length of the CDR3 is 14 residues. The V end lost 6 bases, the J end lost 0 bases, and 11 bases lay between the germline ends. Germline V gives CDR1 SNHLY, CDR2 FYNNEI. This clonotype has just a few counts. The second PCR ran roughly 6 to 12 cycles with a sample-barcoded 5' primer and J-beta primers. TCRdb re-called the 5' RACE reads with MiXCR, one entry per CDR3 protein. The sample has around 2 million distinct CDR3 sequences, roughly 43% seen once; the top ten hold more than 20%.

The V call is TRBV2, the J call TRBJ1-2, with D perhaps matching TRBD1 (5 bases). The clonotype was recovered from a human donor in good health. Specimen: blood. Written as DNA, the CDR3 is TGTGCCAGCAGAGGGGACTTATCTAACTATGGCTACACCTTC. It specifies CASRGDLSNYGYTF.